This TCR beta chain was captured by sequencing in a study of T cells in Graves' hyperthyroidism and ophthalmopathy. Study summary: The initial diagnosis was the point when peripheral blood was collected, ahead of any treatment.

Amplified TCR beta CDR3 regions came from RNA transcripts. First-round RT-PCR with HTBI primers amplified the TCR CDR3 region. TCRdb processed the multiplex PCR reads anew with MiXCR; each CDR3 protein has one entry. The table records hundreds of thousands of distinct CDR3 sequences, over 15% of them present only once. Notes on this clonotype: What it binds is unknown.

Regarding the study as a whole: With a median lead of approximately 6.4 months before onset, the model predicted ophthalmopathy.

This CDR3 contains 17 residues. The ends lost 2 bases at V and 1 base at J; junction bases unmatched: 8. Germline assignment: CDR1 SGHDN and CDR2 FVKESK. Material for sequencing was blood. This sequence originates from a woman aged 60 to 75 with Graves' ophthalmopathy. The V and J genes are TRBV14 and TRBJ2-7, with 10 bases aligning to TRBD1. CDR3 in amino acids: CASSQLGDRGDSYEQYF. DNA of the CDR3: TGTGCCAGCAGCCAACTTGGGGACAGGGGAGATTCCTACGAGCAGTACTTC.